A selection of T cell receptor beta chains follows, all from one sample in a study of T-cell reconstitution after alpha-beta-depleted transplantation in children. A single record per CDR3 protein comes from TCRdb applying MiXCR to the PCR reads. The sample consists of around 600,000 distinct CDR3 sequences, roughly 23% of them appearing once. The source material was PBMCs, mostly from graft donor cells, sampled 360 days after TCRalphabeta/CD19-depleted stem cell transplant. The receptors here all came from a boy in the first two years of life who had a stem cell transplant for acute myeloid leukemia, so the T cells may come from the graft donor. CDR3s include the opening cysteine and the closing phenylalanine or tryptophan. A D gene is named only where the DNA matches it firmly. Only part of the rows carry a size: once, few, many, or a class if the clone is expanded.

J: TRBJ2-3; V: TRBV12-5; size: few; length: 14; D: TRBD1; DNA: TGTGCTAGTGGTCTGGACAGGGACGCAGATACGCAGTATTTT; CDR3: CASGLDRDADTQYF
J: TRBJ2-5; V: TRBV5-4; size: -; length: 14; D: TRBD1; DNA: TGTGCCAGCAGCCTGGAGACAGGGCAAGAGACCCAGTACTTC; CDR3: CASSLETGQETQYF
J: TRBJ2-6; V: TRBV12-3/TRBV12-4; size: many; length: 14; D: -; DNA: TGTGCCAGCAGTTCCACGGCTGGGGCCAACGTCCTGACTTTC; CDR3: CASSSTAGANVLTF
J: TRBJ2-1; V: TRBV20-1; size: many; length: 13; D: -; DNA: TGCAGTGCCTGGACTGGGGTCTACAATGAGCAGTTCTTC; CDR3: CSAWTGVYNEQFF
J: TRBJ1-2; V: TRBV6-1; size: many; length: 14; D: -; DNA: TGTGCCAGCAGTCCTTCAGCGGACGGCTATGGCTACACCTTC; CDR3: CASSPSADGYGYTF
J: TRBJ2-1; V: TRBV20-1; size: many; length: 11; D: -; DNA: TGCAGTGCTAGAGAATACAATGAGCAGTTCTTC; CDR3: CSAREYNEQFF
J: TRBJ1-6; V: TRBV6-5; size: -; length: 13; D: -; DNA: TGTGCCAGCAGTTACCGAGGGGTAGCACCCCTCCACTTT; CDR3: CASSYRGVAPLHF
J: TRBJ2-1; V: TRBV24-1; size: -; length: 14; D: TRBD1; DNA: TGTGCCACCAGTGATTATAAACAGGGGGACGAGCAGTTCTTC; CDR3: CATSDYKQGDEQFF
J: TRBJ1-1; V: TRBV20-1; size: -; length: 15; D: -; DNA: TGCAGTGCTAGAGATGCGGGGGGCAGGAGGAATGAAGCTTTCTTT; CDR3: CSARDAGGRRNEAFF
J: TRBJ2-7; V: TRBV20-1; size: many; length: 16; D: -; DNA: TGCAGTGCTAGAGATAGGTCAGGTCTGATCCCCCTCGAGCAGTACTTC; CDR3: CSARDRSGLIPLEQYF
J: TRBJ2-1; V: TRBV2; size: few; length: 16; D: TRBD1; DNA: TGTGCCAGCAGTGGACAGGGGGCAGGTTCATACAATGAGCAGTTCTTC; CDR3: CASSGQGAGSYNEQFF
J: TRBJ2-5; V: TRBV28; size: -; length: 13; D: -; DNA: TGTGCCAGCAGAGTCGAGGCCCAAGAGACCCAGTACTTC; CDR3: CASRVEAQETQYF
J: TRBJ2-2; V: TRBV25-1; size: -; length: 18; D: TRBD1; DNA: TGTGCCAGCAATGGCCGAGACGGGCAGGGGGCGTACACCGGGGAGCTGTTTTTT; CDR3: CASNGRDGQGAYTGELFF
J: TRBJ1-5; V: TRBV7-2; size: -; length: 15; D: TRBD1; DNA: TGTGCCAGCAGCTTAAACAGGGGGTATAATCAGCCCCAGCATTTT; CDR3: CASSLNRGYNQPQHF
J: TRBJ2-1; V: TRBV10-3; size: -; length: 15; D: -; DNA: TGTGCCATCAGTACCTATGGGCAGGGGTCCAATGAGCAGTTCTTC; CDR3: CAISTYGQGSNEQFF
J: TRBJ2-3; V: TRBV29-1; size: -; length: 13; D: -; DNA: TGCAGTGGTGACACTACTAGCACAGATACGCAGTATTTT; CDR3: CSGDTTSTDTQYF
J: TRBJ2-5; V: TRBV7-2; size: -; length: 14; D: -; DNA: TGTGCCAGCAGCTTCCCGGACTTCCAAGAGACCCAGTACTTC; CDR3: CASSFPDFQETQYF
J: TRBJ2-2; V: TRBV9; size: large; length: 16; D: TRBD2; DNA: TGTGCCAGCAGCCCTGGGACTAGCTCGAACACCGGGGAGCTGTTTTTT; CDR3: CASSPGTSSNTGELFF
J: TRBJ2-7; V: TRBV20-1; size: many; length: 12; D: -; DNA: TGCAGTGCTAGTTCCCAGTACTACGAGCAGTACTTC; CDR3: CSASSQYYEQYF
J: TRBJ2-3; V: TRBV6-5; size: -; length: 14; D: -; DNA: TGTGCCAGCAGTTCCGCGGGGAGCACAGATACGCAGTATTTT; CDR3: CASSSAGSTDTQYF
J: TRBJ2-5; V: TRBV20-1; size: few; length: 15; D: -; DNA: TGCAGTGCTCCGATGAGCCTCTCCACGCGAGAGACCCAGTACTTC; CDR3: CSAPMSLSTRETQYF
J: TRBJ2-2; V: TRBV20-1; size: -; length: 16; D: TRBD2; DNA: TGCAGTGCTAGAGTCCCGGGACTAGCGATCGCCGGGGAGCTGTTTTTT; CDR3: CSARVPGLAIAGELFF
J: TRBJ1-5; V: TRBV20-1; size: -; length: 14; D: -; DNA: TGCAGTGCTAGAGGGCGAGCCAGCAATCAGCCCCAGCATTTT; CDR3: CSARGRASNQPQHF
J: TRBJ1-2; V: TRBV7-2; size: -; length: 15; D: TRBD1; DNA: TGTGCCAGCAGCGAAAGGACAGGGTCTAACTATGGCTACACCTTC; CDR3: CASSERTGSNYGYTF
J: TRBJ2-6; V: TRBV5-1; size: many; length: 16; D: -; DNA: TGCGCCAGCAGCTTGGTTCCGGATGGGGGGGCCAACGTCCTGACTTTC; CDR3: CASSLVPDGGANVLTF
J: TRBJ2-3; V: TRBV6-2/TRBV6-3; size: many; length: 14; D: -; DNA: TGTGCCAGCAGCAGCCGCGGGGTCACAGATACGCAGTATTTT; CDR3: CASSSRGVTDTQYF
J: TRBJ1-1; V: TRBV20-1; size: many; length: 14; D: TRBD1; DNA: TGCAGTGCTAAGGGGACAGGGGGCATGGATGAAGCTTTCTTT; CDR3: CSAKGTGGMDEAFF
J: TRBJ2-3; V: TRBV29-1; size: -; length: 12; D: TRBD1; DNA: TGCAGCGGCGAAGACAGGGGAGATACGCAGTATTTT; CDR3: CSGEDRGDTQYF
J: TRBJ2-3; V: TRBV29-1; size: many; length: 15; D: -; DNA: TGCAGCGTTGACCGTACAGGGTTTAGCACAGATACGCAGTATTTT; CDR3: CSVDRTGFSTDTQYF
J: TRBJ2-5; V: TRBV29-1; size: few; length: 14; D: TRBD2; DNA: TGCAGCGTTTTAGGACTCGGGGGGGTAGAGACCCAGTACTTC; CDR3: CSVLGLGGVETQYF
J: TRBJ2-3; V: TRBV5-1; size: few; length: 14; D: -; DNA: TGCGCCACAGCACAGGGAAGGGGCACAGATACGCAGTATTTT; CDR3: CATAQGRGTDTQYF
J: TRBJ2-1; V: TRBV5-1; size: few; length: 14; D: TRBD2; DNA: TGCGCCAGCAGCTTGGCCGATACTAGCGATGAGCAGTTCTTC; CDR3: CASSLADTSDEQFF
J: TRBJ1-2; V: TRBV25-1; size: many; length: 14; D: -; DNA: TGTGCCAGCAGTGATCGGGGGCGGCACTATGGCTACACCTTC; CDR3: CASSDRGRHYGYTF
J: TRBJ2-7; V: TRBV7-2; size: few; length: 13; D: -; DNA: TGTGCCAGCAGCTTACCTCTCACGCACGAGCAGTACTTC; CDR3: CASSLPLTHEQYF
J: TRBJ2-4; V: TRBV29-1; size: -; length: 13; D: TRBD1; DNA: TGCAGCGGGTGGGACAGGGGGGTGAACATTCAGTACTTC; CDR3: CSGWDRGVNIQYF
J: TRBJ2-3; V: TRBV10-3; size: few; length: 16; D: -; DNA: TGTGCCATCAGTGAGTCCAACCTCGGGGGTGGAGATACGCAGTATTTT; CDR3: CAISESNLGGGDTQYF
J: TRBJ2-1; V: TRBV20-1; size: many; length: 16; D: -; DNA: TGCAGTGCTAGAGATCTCGAGGGGTGGTCCTACAATGAGCAGTTCTTC; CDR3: CSARDLEGWSYNEQFF
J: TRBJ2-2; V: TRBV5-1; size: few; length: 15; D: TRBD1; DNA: TGCGCCAGCAGCCTCCGGACAGGCGACACCGGGGAGCTGTTTTTT; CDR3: CASSLRTGDTGELFF
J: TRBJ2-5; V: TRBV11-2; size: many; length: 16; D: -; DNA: TGTGCCAGCAGCTCTGTGCTTGACAGAAGCCAAGAGACCCAGTACTTC; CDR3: CASSSVLDRSQETQYF
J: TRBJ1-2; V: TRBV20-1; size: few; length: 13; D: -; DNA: TGCAGTGCTAGAGATACCAGGGTAGATGGCTACACCTTC; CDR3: CSARDTRVDGYTF